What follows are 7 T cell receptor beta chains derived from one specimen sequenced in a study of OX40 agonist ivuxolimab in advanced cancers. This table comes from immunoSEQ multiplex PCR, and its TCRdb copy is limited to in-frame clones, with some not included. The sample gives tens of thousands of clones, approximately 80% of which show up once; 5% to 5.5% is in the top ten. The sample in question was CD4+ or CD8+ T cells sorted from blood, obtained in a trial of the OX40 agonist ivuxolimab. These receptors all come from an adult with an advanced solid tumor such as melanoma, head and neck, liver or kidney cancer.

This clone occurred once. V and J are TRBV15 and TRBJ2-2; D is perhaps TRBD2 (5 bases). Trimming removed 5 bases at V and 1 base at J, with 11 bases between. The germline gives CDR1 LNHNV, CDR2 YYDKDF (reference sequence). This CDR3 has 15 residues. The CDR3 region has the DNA TGTGCCACCAGCGGACGGGAAGGGAACACCGGGGAGCTGTTTTTT. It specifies CATSGREGNTGELFF.

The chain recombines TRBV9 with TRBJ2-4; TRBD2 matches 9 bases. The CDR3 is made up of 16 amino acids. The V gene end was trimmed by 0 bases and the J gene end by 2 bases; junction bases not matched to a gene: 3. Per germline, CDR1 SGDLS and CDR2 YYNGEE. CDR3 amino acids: CASSVAPSGTKNIQYF. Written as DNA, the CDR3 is TGTGCCAGCAGCGTAGCTCCTAGCGGGACCAAAAACATTCAGTACTTC.

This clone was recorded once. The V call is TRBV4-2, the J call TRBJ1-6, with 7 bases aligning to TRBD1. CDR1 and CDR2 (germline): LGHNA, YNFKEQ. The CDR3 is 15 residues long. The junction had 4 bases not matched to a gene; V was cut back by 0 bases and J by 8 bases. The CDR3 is CASSQDRQGHSPLHF. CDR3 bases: TGTGCCAGCAGCCAAGATAGACAGGGCCATTCACCCCTCCACTTT.

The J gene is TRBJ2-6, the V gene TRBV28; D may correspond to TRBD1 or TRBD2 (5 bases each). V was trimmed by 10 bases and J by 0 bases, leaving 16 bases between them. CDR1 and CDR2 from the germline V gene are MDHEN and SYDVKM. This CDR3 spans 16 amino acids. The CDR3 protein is CATHGGTRSGANVLTF. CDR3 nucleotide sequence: TGTGCCACCCATGGGGGAACCCGCTCTGGGGCCAACGTCCTGACTTTC.

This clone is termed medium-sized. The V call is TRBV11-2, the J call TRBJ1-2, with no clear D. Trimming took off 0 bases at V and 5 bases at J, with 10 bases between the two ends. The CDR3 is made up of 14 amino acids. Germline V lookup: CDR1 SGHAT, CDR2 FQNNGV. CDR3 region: CASSLDAALYGYTF. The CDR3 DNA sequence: TGTGCCAGCAGCTTAGACGCAGCACTTTATGGCTACACCTTC.

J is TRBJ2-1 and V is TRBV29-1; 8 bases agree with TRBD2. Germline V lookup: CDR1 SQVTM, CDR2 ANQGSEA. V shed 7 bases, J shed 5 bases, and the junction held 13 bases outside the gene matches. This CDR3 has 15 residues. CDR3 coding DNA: TGCAGCGCCAAGACTCCCGGGACTAGAAACAATGAGCAGTTCTTC. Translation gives CSAKTPGTRNNEQFF.

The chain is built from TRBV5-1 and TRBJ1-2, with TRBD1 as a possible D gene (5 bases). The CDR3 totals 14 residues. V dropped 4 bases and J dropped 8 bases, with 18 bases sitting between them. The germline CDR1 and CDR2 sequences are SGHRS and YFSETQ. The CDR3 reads CASSPWGRPEGYTF. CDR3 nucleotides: TGCGCCAGCAGCCCCTGGGGCAGACCGGAAGGCTACACCTTC.